The following is a TCR beta chain sequence with its context. This sample is drawn from a study of blood T cell repertoires in COVID-19. Study as a whole: The analysed material was cDNA or gDNA that came from T cells, B-cell-depleted T cells, or PBMCs.

Authors' processing steps: The assay estimated nucleated cells by amplifying reference gene primers. Here immunoSEQ multiplex PCR was the method, and the copy in TCRdb shows in-frame clones only, minus some. The V and J calls and clone size come from that table; D and trimming were worked out from the DNA. Of 200,000 or so clones in the sample, about 87% were seen once. The sequencing sample was made of PBMCs or T cells enriched from blood (not recorded which). This receptor was identified in a woman aged 40 to 55 with acute COVID-19.

This chain's CDR3 is CASSQVRTGERRGKAFF. The CDR3 DNA follows: TGCGCCAGCAGCCAAGTTCGGACAGGGGAAAGGAGAGGTAAAGCTTTCTTT. The chain combines TRBV4-1 with TRBJ1-1; 9 nucleotides match TRBD1. Trimming at V came to 1 base and at J to 9 bases, leaving 15 bases not matched to a gene. The CDR3 loop spans 17 amino acids. Germline V gene sequence: CDR1 MGHRA, CDR2 YSYEKL.